A selection of T cell receptor beta chains follows, all from one sample in a study of neurological immune-mediated disorders. Using its own MiXCR run on the 5' RACE reads, TCRdb lists one record per CDR3 protein. This table holds tens of thousands of distinct CDR3 sequences, around 2.6% found once. Sequencing was carried out using PBMCs. The origin of the receptors is a woman aged 30 to 39 with multiple sclerosis. CDR3s include the opening cysteine and the closing phenylalanine or tryptophan. D genes are given only for firm matches. The size field reads how often the clone was seen (once, few, many) or a class if it is expanded.

NA	TRBJ2-1	TRBV3-1	many	CASSHYLESSYNEQFF	TGTGCCAGCAGCCATTATTTAGAGAGCTCCTACAATGAGCAGTTCTTC
TRBD2	TRBJ2-7	TRBV20-1	many	CSATPVTSGSYEQYF	TGCAGTGCTACCCCCGTGACTAGCGGGAGTTACGAGCAGTACTTC
NA	TRBJ2-1	TRBV2	many	CASRLDSYNEQFF	TGTGCCAGCAGACTAGACTCCTACAATGAGCAGTTCTTC
TRBD1	TRBJ1-4	TRBV6-5	many	CASSLLVTGYEEKLFF	TGTGCCAGCAGTTTACTCGTGACAGGGTATGAAGAAAAACTGTTTTTT
TRBD2	TRBJ2-1	TRBV15	many	CATSRNTAGAVGSEQFF	TGTGCCACCAGCAGGAATACAGCGGGAGCGGTAGGAAGTGAGCAGTTCTTC
NA	TRBJ2-7	TRBV13	many	CASSRYYEQYF	TGTGCCAGCAGCCGCTACTACGAGCAGTACTTC
NA	TRBJ2-7	TRBV20-1	many	CSAPETGSSYEQYF	TGCAGTGCTCCCGAGACGGGGAGCTCCTACGAGCAGTACTTC
TRBD2	TRBJ2-1	TRBV20-1	many	CSVTSLAESSNEQFF	TGCAGTGTTACTTCACTAGCGGAGAGTTCCAATGAGCAGTTCTTC
NA	TRBJ2-5	TRBV12-3/TRBV12-4	many	CASTSYQETQYF	TGTGCCAGCACCTCGTACCAAGAGACCCAGTACTTC
TRBD1	TRBJ1-1	TRBV15	many	CATSRGWGGRGRAAFF	TGTGCCACCAGCAGAGGTTGGGGAGGGAGGGGGCGTGCTGCTTTCTTT
NA	TRBJ2-3	TRBV7-2	many	CASSWGPLSTDTQYF	TGTGCCAGCAGCTGGGGACCACTCAGCACAGATACGCAGTATTTT
TRBD1	TRBJ2-5	TRBV14	many	CASNRDRVETQYF	TGTGCCAGCAACCGAGACAGGGTTGAGACCCAGTACTTC
TRBD1	TRBJ2-7	TRBV5-1	many	CASSVGQGSNEQYF	TGCGCCAGCAGCGTGGGACAGGGATCCAATGAGCAGTACTTC
TRBD2	TRBJ2-7	TRBV7-6	many	CASSWGSGTGSYEQYF	TGTGCCAGCAGCTGGGGAAGCGGGACGGGATCCTACGAGCAGTACTTC
NA	TRBJ2-2	TRBV7-2	many	CASSNFGELFF	TGTGCCAGCAGCAACTTCGGGGAGCTGTTTTTT
NA	TRBJ1-4	TRBV7-2	many	CASSFQGGVTNEKLFF	TGTGCCAGCAGCTTCCAGGGCGGGGTAACTAATGAAAAACTGTTTTTT
NA	TRBJ2-7	TRBV5-1	many	CASSLDYEQYF	TGTGCCAGCAGCTTAGACTACGAGCAGTACTTC